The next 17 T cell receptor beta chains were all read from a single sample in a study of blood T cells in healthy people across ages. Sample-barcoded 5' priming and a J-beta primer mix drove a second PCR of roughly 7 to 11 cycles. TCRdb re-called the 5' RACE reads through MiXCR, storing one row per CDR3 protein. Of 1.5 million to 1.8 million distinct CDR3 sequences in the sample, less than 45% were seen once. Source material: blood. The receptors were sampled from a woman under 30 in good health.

CDR3 residues: CSVALTGKYEQYF. In nucleotides, the CDR3 is TGCAGTGTAGCCTTGACAGGGAAATACGAGCAGTACTTC. This sequence joins TRBV20-1 and TRBJ2-7; TRBD1 matches 7 bases. Losses at the gene ends were 7 bases for V and 4 bases for J; bases not matched to a gene: 10. The CDR3 covers 13 residues. The germline CDR1 and CDR2 sequences are DFQATT and SNEGSKA (reference sequence).

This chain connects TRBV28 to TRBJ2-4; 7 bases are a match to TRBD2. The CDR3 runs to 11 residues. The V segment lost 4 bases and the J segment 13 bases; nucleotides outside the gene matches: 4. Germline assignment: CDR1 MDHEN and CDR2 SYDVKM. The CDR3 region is CASSSLAEQYF. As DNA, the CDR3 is TGTGCCAGCAGTTCCCTAGCGGAGCAGTACTTC.

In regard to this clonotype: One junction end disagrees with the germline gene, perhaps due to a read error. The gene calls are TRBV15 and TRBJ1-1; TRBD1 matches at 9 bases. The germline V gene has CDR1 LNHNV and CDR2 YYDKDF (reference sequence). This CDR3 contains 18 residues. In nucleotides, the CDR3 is TGTGCCACCAGCGGAGATGGGACAGGGAGGACGTGGGACACTGAAGCTTTCTTT. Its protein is CATSGDGTGRTWDTEAFF.

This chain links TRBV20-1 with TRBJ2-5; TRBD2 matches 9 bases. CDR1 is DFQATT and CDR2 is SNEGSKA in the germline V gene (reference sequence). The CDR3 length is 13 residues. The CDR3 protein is CSPRLAANNEQYF. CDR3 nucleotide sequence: TGCAGCCCTAGACTAGCGGCTAACAATGAGCAGTACTTC.

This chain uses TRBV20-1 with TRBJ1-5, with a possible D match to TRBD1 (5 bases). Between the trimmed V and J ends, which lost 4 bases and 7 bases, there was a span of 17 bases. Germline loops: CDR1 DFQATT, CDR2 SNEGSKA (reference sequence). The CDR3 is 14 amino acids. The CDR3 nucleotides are TGCAGTGCTAAACGGGGCCAAGCAGGGCAGCCCCAGCATTTT. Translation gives CSAKRGQAGQPQHF.

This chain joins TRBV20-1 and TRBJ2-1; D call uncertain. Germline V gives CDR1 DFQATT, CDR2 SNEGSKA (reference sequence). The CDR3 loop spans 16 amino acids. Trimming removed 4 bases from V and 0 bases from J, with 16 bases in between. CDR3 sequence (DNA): TGCAGTGCTATCGGCTCCCGGGCGAGCTCCTACAATGAGCAGTTCTTC. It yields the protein CSAIGSRASSYNEQFF.

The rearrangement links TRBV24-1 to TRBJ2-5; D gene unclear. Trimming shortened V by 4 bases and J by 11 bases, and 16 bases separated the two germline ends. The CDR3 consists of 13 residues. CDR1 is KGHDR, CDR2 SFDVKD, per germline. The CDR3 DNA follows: TGTGCCACCAGTGAAGGGTCAAACAATGAGCAGTACTTC. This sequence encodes CATSEGSNNEQYF.

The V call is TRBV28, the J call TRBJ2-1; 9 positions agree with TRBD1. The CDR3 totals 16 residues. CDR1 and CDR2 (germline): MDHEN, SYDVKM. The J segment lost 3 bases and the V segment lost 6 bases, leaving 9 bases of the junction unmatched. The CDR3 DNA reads TGTGCCAGCAGAACCGGGACAGGGAACCTCTACAATGAGCAGTTCTTC. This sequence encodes CASRTGTGNLYNEQFF.

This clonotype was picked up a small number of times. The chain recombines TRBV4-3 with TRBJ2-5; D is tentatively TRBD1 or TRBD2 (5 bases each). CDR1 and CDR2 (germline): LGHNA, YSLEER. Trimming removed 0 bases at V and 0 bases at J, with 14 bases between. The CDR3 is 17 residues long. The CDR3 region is CASSQDHRGAYQETQYF. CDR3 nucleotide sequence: TGCGCCAGCAGCCAAGATCACAGAGGGGCGTACCAAGAGACCCAGTACTTC.

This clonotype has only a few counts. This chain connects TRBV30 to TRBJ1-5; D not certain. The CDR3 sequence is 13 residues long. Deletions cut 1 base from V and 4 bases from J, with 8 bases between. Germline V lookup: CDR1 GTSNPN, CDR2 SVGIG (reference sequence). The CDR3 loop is CAWSASPNQPQHF. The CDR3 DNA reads TGTGCCTGGAGTGCCAGTCCTAATCAGCCCCAGCATTTT.

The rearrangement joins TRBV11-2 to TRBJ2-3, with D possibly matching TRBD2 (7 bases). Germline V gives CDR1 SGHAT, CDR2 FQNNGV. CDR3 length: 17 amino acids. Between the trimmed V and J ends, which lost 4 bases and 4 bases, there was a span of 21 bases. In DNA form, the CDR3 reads TGTGCCAGCAGCTCCCCCCCTTGGGGGGGCCGCGCAGATACGCAGTATTTT. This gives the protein CASSSPPWGGRADTQYF.

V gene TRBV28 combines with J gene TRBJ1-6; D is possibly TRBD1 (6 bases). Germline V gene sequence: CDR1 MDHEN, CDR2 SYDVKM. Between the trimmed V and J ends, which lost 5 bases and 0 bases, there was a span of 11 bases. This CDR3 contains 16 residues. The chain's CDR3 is CASSPGVSSYNSPLHF. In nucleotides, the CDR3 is TGTGCCAGCAGTCCAGGGGTTAGCTCCTATAATTCACCCCTCCACTTT.

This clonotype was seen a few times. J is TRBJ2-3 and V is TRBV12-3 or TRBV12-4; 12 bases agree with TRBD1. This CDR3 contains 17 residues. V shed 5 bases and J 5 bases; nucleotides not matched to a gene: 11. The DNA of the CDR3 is TGTGCCAGCAGTCCAGGGACAGGGGGCGTGATGGAAGATACGCAGTATTTT. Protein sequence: CASSPGTGGVMEDTQYF.

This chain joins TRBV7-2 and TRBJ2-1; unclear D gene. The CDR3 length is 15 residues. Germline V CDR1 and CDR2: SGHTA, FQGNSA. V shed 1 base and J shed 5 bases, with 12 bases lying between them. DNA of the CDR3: TGTGCCAGCAGCTTAGGCCAGTTTCTCGACAATGAGCAGTTCTTC. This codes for CASSLGQFLDNEQFF.

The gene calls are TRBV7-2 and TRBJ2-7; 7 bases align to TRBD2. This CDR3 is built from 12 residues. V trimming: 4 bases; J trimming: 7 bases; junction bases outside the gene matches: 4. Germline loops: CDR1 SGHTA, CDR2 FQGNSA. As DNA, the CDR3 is TGTGCCAGCAGCTCGGTAGCGGGTGAGCAGTACTTC. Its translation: CASSSVAGEQYF.

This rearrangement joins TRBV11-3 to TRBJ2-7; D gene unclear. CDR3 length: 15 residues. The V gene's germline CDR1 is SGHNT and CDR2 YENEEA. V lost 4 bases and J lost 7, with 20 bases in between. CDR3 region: CASSSREKANNEQYF. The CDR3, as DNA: TGTGCCAGCAGCTCCCGCGAAAAGGCGAACAATGAGCAGTACTTC. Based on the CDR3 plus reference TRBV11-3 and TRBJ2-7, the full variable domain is EAGVVQSPRYKIIEKKQPVAFWCNPISGHNTLYWYLQNLGQGPELLIRYENEEAVDDSQLPKDRFSAERLKGVDSTLKIQPAELGDSAVYLCASSSREKANNEQYFGPGTRLTVT.

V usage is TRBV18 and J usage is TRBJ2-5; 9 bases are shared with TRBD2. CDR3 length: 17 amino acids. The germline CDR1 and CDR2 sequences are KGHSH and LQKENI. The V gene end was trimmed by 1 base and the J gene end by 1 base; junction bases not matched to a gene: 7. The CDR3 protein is CASSPQDTAGGQETQYF. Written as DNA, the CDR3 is TGTGCCAGCTCACCACAGGACACAGCGGGGGGCCAAGAGACCCAGTACTTC. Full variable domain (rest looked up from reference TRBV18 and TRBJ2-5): NAGVMQNPRHLVRRRGQEARLRCSPMKGHSHVYWYRQLPEEGLKFMVYLQKENIIDESGMPKERFSAEFPKEGPSILRIQQVVRGDSAAYFCASSPQDTAGGQETQYFGPGTRLLVL.